This is a list of T cell receptor beta chains from one sample in a study of blood T cell repertoires in COVID-19. Assay used: immunoSEQ multiplex PCR; TCRdb lists only in-frame clones, some missing. The data contain approximately 64,000 clones, around nine tenths of them singletons. Sequencing was performed on PBMCs or T cells enriched from blood (not recorded which). The receptor source for this set is a woman in her thirties or forties who had recovered from COVID-19. Both conserved end residues are part of each CDR3. D genes are given only for firm matches. Some rows have no size entry. The others give once, few or many, or a class for an expanded clone.

TGTGCCAGTAGTATACCTAGCGGGGGCACAGATACGCAGTATTTT | CASSIPSGGTDTQYF | once | TRBV19 | TRBD2 | TRBJ2-3
TGTGCCAGTAGTATTTACGGGATTAACTATGGCTACACCTTC | CASSIYGINYGYTF | . | TRBV19 | . | TRBJ1-2
TGTGCCAGCAGCTTAAGGTCGGGGGAACAGCCCCAGCATTTT | CASSLRSGEQPQHF | . | TRBV7-2 | . | TRBJ1-5
TGTGCCAGCGGGGGGGCCAGCTACGAGCAGTACTTC | CASGGASYEQYF | . | TRBV2 | . | TRBJ2-7
TGTGCCAGCAGCTTAGCGGCACAGGGTGGGGAAAACACCTTC | CASSLAAQGGENTF | . | TRBV7-6 | . | TRBJ1-2
TGTGCCAGCAGCTTTGCTACGGGCACTGAAGCTTTCTTT | CASSFATGTEAFF | . | TRBV11-1 | . | TRBJ1-1
TGTGCCAGCAGCGTCTTGACCGGGACAGGTGACTTCGTCTCCTACAATGAGCAGTTCTTC | CASSVLTGTGDFVSYNEQFF | . | TRBV9 | TRBD1 | TRBJ2-1
TGTGCCAGCAGCTTATTACCGGGGGAAAATCAAGAGACCCAGTACTTC | CASSLLPGENQETQYF | . | TRBV7-2 | . | TRBJ2-5
TGTGCCAGCTCACCACGACAACCTTATGGCTACACCTTC | CASSPRQPYGYTF | . | TRBV18 | . | TRBJ1-2
TGTGCCAGCAGTGAAAGGTGGACAGGGTTGTCAACTAATGAAAAACTGTTTTTT | CASSERWTGLSTNEKLFF | . | TRBV6-1 | TRBD1 | TRBJ1-4
TGTGCCAGCAGCCAAGAGTTCAGGTGGAAGCACACCTTC | CASSQEFRWKHTF | . | TRBV3-1/TRBV3-2 | . | TRBJ1-2
TGTGCCACCAAGTCCCGGGACAGGGGACTCGAGCAGTACTTC | CATKSRDRGLEQYF | . | TRBV19 | TRBD1 | TRBJ2-7
TGTGCCAGCAGCTTAGACAGTTCTGAGCAGTTCTTC | CASSLDSSEQFF | . | TRBV7-9 | . | TRBJ2-1
TGCGCCAGCAGCTTGGCCGGCAGGACACCTTTCTTT | CASSLAGRTPFF | . | TRBV5-1 | . | TRBJ1-1
TGTGCCAGCACACAGGGTGGGTACTACAATGAGCAGTTCTTC | CASTQGGYYNEQFF | . | TRBV2 | . | TRBJ2-1
TGCGCCAGCAGCTTGGAGCACAGAAACACAGATACGCAGTATTTT | CASSLEHRNTDTQYF | . | TRBV5-1 | . | TRBJ2-3
TGTGCCAGCAGCTTGGCAGGGGCAAGATTCACAGATACGCAGTATTTT | CASSLAGARFTDTQYF | . | TRBV5-4 | . | TRBJ2-3
TGTGCCAGCAGCGCGGGACAGTACCAAGAGACCCAGTACTTC | CASSAGQYQETQYF | . | TRBV9 | TRBD1 | TRBJ2-5
TGTGCCAGCAGTTACGGCAGGGACTATAATTCACCCCTCCACTTT | CASSYGRDYNSPLHF | . | TRBV6-2/TRBV6-3 | . | TRBJ1-6
TGTGCCAGCACGAAGCGGGGGGGGGAAGATACGCAGTATTTT | CASTKRGGEDTQYF | . | TRBV10-3 | TRBD2 | TRBJ2-3
TGTGCCAGCAGCCAAGATTTGGGACTAGCGGGGGGGCGAAACGAGCAGTACTTC | CASSQDLGLAGGRNEQYF | . | TRBV3-1/TRBV3-2 | TRBD2 | TRBJ2-7
TGTGCCAGCAGTGACTCACCCGCGGGGGGGCAAGATACGCAGTATTTT | CASSDSPAGGQDTQYF | . | TRBV6-4 | TRBD2 | TRBJ2-3
TGTGCCAGCAGCTTGACCGGGGGGCCTGGGGAGACCCAGTACTTC | CASSLTGGPGETQYF | once | TRBV5-6 | . | TRBJ2-5
TGCGCCAGCAGCCAGACAGTACTGCCCCGTAACTATGGCTACACCTTC | CASSQTVLPRNYGYTF | few | TRBV4-1 | . | TRBJ1-2
TGTGCCAGCAGTTTATCAGTAGGAGGGACCCCCCCCTACGAGCAGTACTTC | CASSLSVGGTPPYEQYF | . | TRBV27 | . | TRBJ2-7
TGTGCCAGCAGCGAAACTAGCGGGGGAGCAGATACGCAGTATTTT | CASSETSGGADTQYF | few | TRBV6-4 | TRBD2 | TRBJ2-3
TGTGCCAGCAGCCCCTCGACGGGGGAGACCCAGTACTTC | CASSPSTGETQYF | . | TRBV13 | . | TRBJ2-5
TGTGCCAGCACCCAGACCCTGGGCCAAAACTATGGCTACACCTTC | CASTQTLGQNYGYTF | . | TRBV6-5 | . | TRBJ1-2
TGTGCCAGCAGCCATGGTAGCGGGCTAAGAGTCTACGAGCAGTACTTC | CASSHGSGLRVYEQYF | . | TRBV3-1/TRBV3-2 | TRBD2 | TRBJ2-7
TGTGCCAGCAGCTTAGTGACTAGCGCAGATACGCAGTATTTT | CASSLVTSADTQYF | . | TRBV11-3 | TRBD2 | TRBJ2-3
TGCGCCAGCAGCTCTGGCAGGGGAAATTCACCCCTCCACTTT | CASSSGRGNSPLHF | . | TRBV5-1 | . | TRBJ1-6